Described below is a single T cell receptor beta chain sequence and its context. The target antigen is unknown. The data were taken from a study of long-term antiretroviral therapy in people with HIV. Overall study findings and caveats: Clonal populations expanded prior to ART predominated within the repertoire at all time points. Relative to control repertoires, HIV repertoires exhibited narrower CDR3 length ranges.

Germline V lookup: CDR1 MNHNS, CDR2 SASEGT. V was pared by 8 bases and J by 9 bases, with 7 bases between. The CDR3 has 10 amino acids. The libraries were made with immunoSEQ v3.0 at survey level. Sequencing efforts were directed toward about 40,000-55,000 T-cell genomes per sample. The data were produced by immunoSEQ multiplex PCR, yet TCRdb's version contains in-frame clones alone and is incomplete. Here the sample spans 15,000 to 20,000 clones, roughly 71% being singletons. The input for sequencing was unsorted PBMCs, taken 2.5 years before starting antiretroviral therapy. The receptor comes from a woman aged 45-65 years with HIV. This chain links TRBV6-1 with TRBJ2-2; no clear D gene. Here the CDR3 reads CASDGWELFF. The CDR3, as DNA: TGTGCCAGCGATGGGTGGGAGCTGTTTTTT.